What follows are 28 T cell receptor beta chains derived from one specimen sequenced in a study of identical twins. TCRdb redid the calling of the 5' RACE reads with MiXCR, one entry per CDR3 protein. The table shows approximately 700,000 distinct CDR3 sequences, with about 20% occurring only once. The same data also contributed to another study, on T cells expressing NK-cell markers.

The sequencing sample was made of PBMCs. The receptors originated from a woman in her late teens or twenties in good health.

This clonotype was counted between two and nine times. The chain couples TRBV6-5 to TRBJ2-1, with D unresolved. Trimming removed 0 bases at V and 1 base at J, with 10 bases between. The germline gives CDR1 MNHEY, CDR2 SVGAGI. The CDR3 has 16 residues. The CDR3 nucleotides read TGTGCCAGCAGTTACTCCCAACGGGCTTCCTACAATGAGCAGTTCTTC. Translation: CASSYSQRASYNEQFF.

This clonotype turned up a few times. The chain carries TRBV7-8 and TRBJ2-3; the D gene is possibly TRBD2 (7 bases). Trimming shortened V by 2 bases and J by 0 bases, and 15 bases separated the two germline ends. In germline, CDR1 is SGHVS, CDR2 FQNEAQ. CDR3 length: 17 residues. In DNA, the CDR3 is TGTGCCAGCAGCTTAAAGGGGGGGGCAACTAGCACAGATACGCAGTATTTT. Translation: CASSLKGGATSTDTQYF. The variable domain in full, completed from reference TRBV7-8 and TRBJ2-3, reads GAGVSQSPRYKVAKRGQDVALRCDPISGHVSLFWYQQALGQGPEFLTYFQNEAQLDKSGLPSDRFFAERPEGSVSTLKIQRTQQEDSAVYLCASSLKGGATSTDTQYFGPGTRLTVL.

This rearrangement joins TRBV7-9 to TRBJ2-2; TRBD1 agrees at 7 bases. Germline trimming cut 5 bases from V and 5 bases from J; bases unmatched to any gene: 8. This CDR3 contains 15 residues. In germline, CDR1 is SEHNR, CDR2 FQNEAQ (reference sequence). The CDR3 reads CASSSKETGTGELFF. CDR3 nucleotide sequence: TGTGCCAGCAGCAGTAAGGAGACAGGGACCGGGGAGCTGTTTTTT.

In this sample, this clonotype turned up many times. This chain connects TRBV12-3 or TRBV12-4 to TRBJ1-5; the match to TRBD1 covers 8 bases. With 5 bases clipped from V and 4 bases from J, the junction kept 1 base outside the gene matches. This CDR3 contains 13 residues. The CDR3 bases are TGTGCCAGCAGTAGGACAGGGAATCAGCCCCAGCATTTT. Translating it yields CASSRTGNQPQHF.

This clonotype was found a few times. The chain is built from TRBV15 and TRBJ2-3, with D possibly being TRBD1 (5 bases). This CDR3 contains 15 residues. Germline V gene sequence: CDR1 LNHNV, CDR2 YYDKDF (reference sequence). Trimming removed 2 bases at V and 4 bases at J, with 13 bases between. Here the CDR3 reads CATSRRQKGADTQYF. The CDR3, as DNA: TGTGCCACCAGCAGAAGGCAAAAAGGGGCAGATACGCAGTATTTT.

This chain links TRBV5-1 with TRBJ1-2, with TRBD1 as a possible D gene (6 bases). The ends were cut back, 4 bases at V and 7 bases at J, with 17 bases in the middle. Germline V CDR1 and CDR2: SGHRS, YFSETQ. CDR3 size: 14 residues. Written as DNA, the CDR3 is TGCGCCAGCAGCCGGGGGGGCAGGCGGTCTGGCTACACCTTC. Translated, it gives CASSRGGRRSGYTF.

This clonotype was seen a few times. This rearrangement joins TRBV5-1 to TRBJ2-1; TRBD2 matches at 9 bases. V gave up 4 bases and J gave up 9 bases; unmatched junction bases: 14. The CDR3 is 16 amino acids. CDR1 is SGHRS and CDR2 is YFSETQ in the germline V gene. CDR3 protein: CASSPPRASGVGEQFF. The CDR3 DNA is TGCGCCAGCAGCCCTCCCCGGGCTAGCGGGGTGGGTGAGCAGTTCTTC.

This clonotype was found a few times. The chain couples TRBV3-1 to TRBJ1-2, with TRBD1 matching over 7 bases. Losses at the gene ends were 2 bases for V and 8 bases for J; bases not matched to a gene: 5. CDR3 length: 13 amino acids. CDR1 is LGHDT, CDR2 YNNKEL, per germline (reference sequence). The CDR3 region has the DNA TGTGCCAGCAGCCAAATGGGGACAGACGGCTACACCTTC. Encoded protein: CASSQMGTDGYTF.

Only a few counts were recorded for this clonotype. The V gene is TRBV20-1, the J gene TRBJ2-5; 9 positions agree with TRBD1. The CDR3 is made up of 15 amino acids. Trimming removed 5 bases from V and 2 bases from J; junction bases left unmatched: 9. The germline V gene encodes CDR1 DFQATT and CDR2 SNEGSKA (reference sequence). As DNA, the CDR3 is TGCAGTGCTCCCCGATCTGACAGGGGGCAAGAGACCCAGTACTTC. Protein: CSAPRSDRGQETQYF.

The rearrangement links TRBV9 to TRBJ2-1; the D gene is possibly TRBD1 (5 bases). The CDR3 is made up of 15 amino acids. Per germline, CDR1 SGDLS and CDR2 YYNGEE. The V end was cut by 3 bases, the J end by 2 bases, with 12 bases between. In DNA form, the CDR3 reads TGTGCCAGCAGCGCTTGGGCGGACACCTACAATGAGCAGTTCTTC. As protein: CASSAWADTYNEQFF.

The genes are TRBV7-2 and TRBJ1-6; D is perhaps TRBD1 (6 bases). The CDR3 runs 13 residues. V lost 6 bases, J lost 10 bases, and 13 bases lay in between. CDR1 SGHTA and CDR2 FQGNSA come from the germline V gene. The CDR3 region is CASSQNQGSPLHF. The CDR3 nucleotides are TGTGCCAGCAGTCAAAATCAGGGGTCACCCCTCCACTTT. Supplemented by reference TRBV7-2 and TRBJ1-6, the full variable domain reads GAGVSQSPSNKVTEKGKDVELRCDPISGHTALYWYRQSLGQGLEFLIYFQGNSAPDKSGLPSDRFSAERTGGSVSTLTIQRTQQEDSAVYLCASSQNQGSPLHFGNGTRLTVT.

This sequence joins TRBV15 and TRBJ2-5; TRBD1 is a possible D gene (6 bases). The CDR3 totals 15 residues. The germline gives CDR1 LNHNV, CDR2 YYDKDF (reference sequence). The germline V and J ends were trimmed by 0 bases and 5 bases, with 13 bases remaining between them. The CDR3 protein is CATSRELLRGETQYF. CDR3 in DNA: TGTGCCACCAGCAGAGAATTATTGAGGGGGGAGACCCAGTACTTC. Complete variable domain (other parts from reference TRBV15 and TRBJ2-5): DAMVIQNPRYQVTQFGKPVTLSCSQTLNHNVMYWYQQKSSQAPKLLFHYYDKDFNNEADTPDNFQSRRPNTSFCFLDIRSPGLGDTAMYLCATSRELLRGETQYFGPGTRLLVL.

The chain carries TRBV5-6 and TRBJ2-1; D may match TRBD1 or TRBD2 (5 bases each). The germline CDR1 and CDR2 sequences are SGHDT and YYEEEE. The CDR3 has 18 amino acids. With 4 bases removed from V and 6 bases from J, the gap between germline ends came to 26 bases. The CDR3 protein is CASSVTDLNRGRRNEQFF. The CDR3 region has the DNA TGTGCCAGCAGCGTAACTGATTTGAACCGGGGCCGTCGCAATGAGCAGTTCTTC.

This clonotype showed up just a few times. This sequence joins TRBV5-6 and TRBJ2-1; 10 nucleotides line up with TRBD2. Germline V lookup: CDR1 SGHDT, CDR2 YYEEEE. V trimming: 0 bases; J trimming: 10 bases; junction bases outside the gene matches: 7. The CDR3 covers 15 residues. CDR3 DNA: TGTGCCAGCAGCTTGGTTCCAAGCGGGGGGGGAGAGCAGTTCTTC. It codes for CASSLVPSGGGEQFF.

This chain links TRBV11-2 with TRBJ2-7, with 8 bases that match TRBD1. The CDR3 extends over 15 amino acids. The trim removed 5 bases at V and 7 bases at J, leaving 13 bases unmatched. Germline V gene sequence: CDR1 SGHAT, CDR2 FQNNGV. The CDR3 here is CASSPDRGSWGEQYF. The CDR3 DNA sequence: TGTGCCAGCAGCCCCGACAGGGGTAGTTGGGGGGAGCAGTACTTC.

This sequence joins TRBV5-1 and TRBJ2-1; D might be TRBD1 (6 bases). This CDR3 spans 14 amino acids. V was cut by 4 bases and J by 6 bases, with 14 bases left in between. CDR1 and CDR2 (germline): SGHRS, YFSETQ. The CDR3 here is CASSQQGSLNEQFF. DNA of the CDR3: TGCGCCAGCAGCCAACAGGGAAGTCTCAATGAGCAGTTCTTC. Together with reference TRBV5-1 and TRBJ2-1, the CDR3 gives the full variable domain: KAGVTQTPRYLIKTRGQQVTLSCSPISGHRSVSWYQQTPGQGLQFLFEYFSETQRNKGNFPGRFSGRQFSNSRSEMNVSTLELGDSALYLCASSQQGSLNEQFFGPGTRLTVL.

This clonotype appeared a few times. This chain connects TRBV20-1 to TRBJ2-3; 9 bases line up with TRBD2. In germline, CDR1 is DFQATT, CDR2 SNEGSKA (reference sequence). V gave up 3 bases and J gave up 0 bases; unmatched junction bases: 4. This CDR3 is 15 amino acids long. The CDR3 sequence: CSASLRGGSTDTQYF. Written as DNA, the CDR3 is TGCAGTGCTAGCTTGCGGGGGGGGAGCACAGATACGCAGTATTTT.

This clonotype came up a few times. The rearrangement uses TRBV9 and TRBJ2-1, with 9 bases matching TRBD2. Germline loops: CDR1 SGDLS, CDR2 YYNGEE. Trimming cost V 5 bases and J 4 bases; bases outside gene matches: 13. The CDR3 is made up of 17 amino acids. The CDR3 loop reads CASSSPGLATRYNEQFF. The CDR3 DNA follows: TGTGCCAGCAGTTCTCCGGGACTAGCAACCCGGTACAATGAGCAGTTCTTC. Looking up the rest from reference TRBV9 and TRBJ2-1 gives the full variable domain: DSGVTQTPKHLITATGQRVTLRCSPRSGDLSVYWYQQSLDQGLQFLIQYYNGEERAKGNILERFSAQQFPDLHSELNLSSLELGDSALYFCASSSPGLATRYNEQFFGPGTRLTVL.

The sample holds a few counts of this clonotype. The chain employs TRBV20-1 and TRBJ2-7, with no clear D. CDR3 length: 13 amino acids. Germline assignment: CDR1 DFQATT and CDR2 SNEGSKA (reference sequence). Trimming pared 3 bases from V and 5 bases from J, leaving 14 bases between. The CDR3 DNA reads as TGCAGTGCTAGTTCGAGCACGGGCCACGAGCAGTACTTC. Encoded protein: CSASSSTGHEQYF.

This chain uses TRBV5-1 with TRBJ2-1; 12 nucleotides agree with TRBD1. The V gene's germline CDR1 is SGHRS and CDR2 YFSETQ. This CDR3 has 14 amino acids. Trimming took 4 bases from V and 10 from J; bases not matched to a gene: 6. The CDR3 spells CASSPGQGANEQFF. The CDR3 DNA reads TGCGCCAGCAGCCCGGGACAGGGGGCAAACGAGCAGTTCTTC.

This chain links TRBV6-1 with TRBJ1-1; perhaps TRBD1 as D (6 bases). Germline V gene lookup returns CDR1 MNHNS and CDR2 SASEGT. The CDR3 runs 14 residues. V lost 6 bases and J 6 bases, leaving 17 bases between the germline ends. CDR3 nucleotides: TGTGCCAGCAGCTCGACGGGGGGCGTTGCTGAAGCTTTCTTT. This encodes CASSSTGGVAEAFF.

The rearrangement joins TRBV19 to TRBJ2-5; tentative D call: TRBD1 (6 bases). Germline V gene lookup returns CDR1 LNHDA and CDR2 SQIVND (reference sequence). The CDR3 covers 15 residues. Trimming removed 5 bases at V and 2 bases at J, with 15 bases between. CDR3 region: CASSSTLGTQETQYF. The DNA for the CDR3 is TGTGCCAGTAGTTCCACCTTGGGGACACAAGAGACCCAGTACTTC.

This clonotype has only a few counts. This rearrangement joins TRBV2 to TRBJ2-7; D is unclear. From germline, CDR1 is SNHLY and CDR2 FYNNEI. The CDR3 extends over 13 amino acids. Trimming left V 5 bases short and J 2 bases short, with 10 bases between. CDR3 sequence reads: CASSQSLTYEQYF. The CDR3 coding sequence is TGTGCCAGCAGTCAATCCCTAACCTACGAGCAGTACTTC.

This clonotype was counted at least ten times. V is TRBV7-2 and J is TRBJ2-7; D ambiguous. CDR1 is SGHTA, CDR2 FQGNSA, per germline. The CDR3 extends over 12 amino acids. Between the trimmed V and J ends, which lost 2 bases and 4 bases, there was a span of 6 bases. The CDR3 loop is CASSLLGYEQYF. The CDR3 DNA sequence: TGTGCCAGCAGCTTACTGGGTTACGAGCAGTACTTC. Looking up the rest from reference TRBV7-2 and TRBJ2-7 gives the full variable domain: GAGVSQSPSNKVTEKGKDVELRCDPISGHTALYWYRQSLGQGLEFLIYFQGNSAPDKSGLPSDRFSAERTGGSVSTLTIQRTQQEDSAVYLCASSLLGYEQYFGPGTRLTVT.

This clonotype was seen at least ten times. The rearrangement joins TRBV7-2 to TRBJ2-2, with D unclear. Deletions cut 6 bases from V and 0 bases from J, with 5 bases between. The germline CDR1 and CDR2 sequences are SGHTA and FQGNSA. The CDR3 runs 13 residues. CDR3 sequence reads: CASRDPNTGELFF. In nucleotides, the CDR3 is TGTGCCAGCAGGGACCCGAACACCGGGGAGCTGTTTTTT.

The chain recombines TRBV20-1 with TRBJ2-7, with 11 bases identical to TRBD1. Losses at the gene ends were 4 bases for V and 5 bases for J; bases not matched to a gene: 10. This CDR3 is built from 15 residues. The germline CDR1 and CDR2 sequences are DFQATT and SNEGSKA (reference sequence). CDR3 sequence: CSANGQGASQNEQYF. Written as DNA, the CDR3 is TGCAGTGCTAACGGACAGGGGGCGTCCCAGAACGAGCAGTACTTC.

This sequence joins TRBV12-3 or TRBV12-4 and TRBJ2-7; 8 positions match TRBD2. This CDR3 contains 11 residues. V trimming: 6 bases; J trimming: 9 bases; junction bases outside the gene matches: 4. Written as DNA, the CDR3 is TGTGCCAGCAGCATAGGACTAGCGCAGTACTTC. Amino acids: CASSIGLAQYF.

This clonotype has more than one count but fewer than ten. The gene calls are TRBV5-1 and TRBJ1-5; TRBD1 aligns across 7 bases. This CDR3 contains 13 residues. CDR1 and CDR2 from the germline V gene are SGHRS and YFSETQ. V was pared by 4 bases and J by 6 bases, with 4 bases of the junction left unmatched. The CDR3 sequence: CASSRNRGQPQHF. CDR3 sequence (DNA): TGCGCCAGCAGCAGGAACAGGGGTCAGCCCCAGCATTTT.